A selection of T cell receptor beta chains follows, all from one sample in a study of beta chain features in type 1 diabetes. Clones were sequenced by immunoSEQ multiplex PCR, and TCRdb holds only the in-frame ones, with some missing. The sample lists fewer than 350,000 clones; about 20% were seen once. The source material was naive CD4+ T cells from blood. The receptor source for this set is a woman younger than 30 in good health. Each CDR3 is given with its conserved first and last residue. Each record gives: V gene, J gene, clone size, D gene, CDR3 DNA, CDR3 protein. The D gene is left open where the match is weak. Clone size is not always given. Where it is, it says once, few, many or a class for expanded clones.

v_gene: TRBV7-9; j_gene: TRBJ2-1; abundance: .; d_gene: TRBD2; CDR3nt: TGTGCCAGCAGCTTAGTCCCTATGCGGGGGGGGATCTCCTACAATGAGCAGTTCTTC; CDR3aa: CASSLVPMRGGISYNEQFF
v_gene: TRBV9; j_gene: TRBJ2-5; abundance: .; d_gene: TRBD2; CDR3nt: TGTGCCAGCAGCGCCGGGACTACTATTGAGACCCAGTACTTC; CDR3aa: CASSAGTTIETQYF
v_gene: TRBV25-1; j_gene: TRBJ2-5; abundance: .; d_gene: .; CDR3nt: TGTGCCAGCAGTGCCCCCGGGGAGACCCAGTACTTC; CDR3aa: CASSAPGETQYF
v_gene: TRBV11-2; j_gene: TRBJ2-1; abundance: .; d_gene: .; CDR3nt: TGTGCCAGCAGCTTAGGAGTCGTCAATGAGCAGTTCTTC; CDR3aa: CASSLGVVNEQFF
v_gene: TRBV29-1; j_gene: TRBJ1-5; abundance: .; d_gene: .; CDR3nt: TGCAGCGTCCGCACACAGGGAGTCAATCAGCCCCAGCATTTT; CDR3aa: CSVRTQGVNQPQHF
v_gene: TRBV9; j_gene: TRBJ1-1; abundance: few; d_gene: .; CDR3nt: TGTGCCAGCAGCGTTACCCAGAAGGGGCACACTGAAGCTTTCTTT; CDR3aa: CASSVTQKGHTEAFF
v_gene: TRBV5-6; j_gene: TRBJ2-3; abundance: few; d_gene: .; CDR3nt: TGTGCCAGCAGCCCCGGGGTTAGAACAGATACGCAGTATTTT; CDR3aa: CASSPGVRTDTQYF
v_gene: TRBV5-1; j_gene: TRBJ2-1; abundance: .; d_gene: .; CDR3nt: TGCGCCAGCAGCCCCTGGAGGGAGCCCTGGGAGCAGTTCTTC; CDR3aa: CASSPWREPWEQFF
v_gene: TRBV6-5; j_gene: TRBJ2-1; abundance: .; d_gene: TRBD1; CDR3nt: TGTGCCAGCAGTCCTGACAGGGACAATGAGCAGTTCTTC; CDR3aa: CASSPDRDNEQFF
v_gene: TRBV25-1; j_gene: TRBJ1-6; abundance: .; d_gene: .; CDR3nt: TGTGCCAGCAACCGGGATCCTTCACCCCTCCACTTT; CDR3aa: CASNRDPSPLHF
v_gene: TRBV18; j_gene: TRBJ1-6; abundance: .; d_gene: TRBD1; CDR3nt: TGTGCCTCGAATGCGAGGGGGCCCTATAATTCACCCCTCCACTTT; CDR3aa: CASNARGPYNSPLHF
v_gene: TRBV18; j_gene: TRBJ1-1; abundance: once; d_gene: .; CDR3nt: TGTGCCAGCTCACCTTCTGGGACACCGGACACTGAAGCTTTCTTT; CDR3aa: CASSPSGTPDTEAFF
v_gene: TRBV10-3; j_gene: TRBJ1-5; abundance: .; d_gene: .; CDR3nt: TGTGCCATCAGTGTGGGGGGAGATCAGCCCCAGCATTTT; CDR3aa: CAISVGGDQPQHF
v_gene: TRBV7-9; j_gene: TRBJ2-2; abundance: few; d_gene: TRBD2; CDR3nt: TGTGCCAGCAGCTCCCTAGGAAGCGGGAGCCAAGTAACCGGGGAGCTGTTTTTT; CDR3aa: CASSSLGSGSQVTGELFF
v_gene: TRBV29-1; j_gene: TRBJ2-5; abundance: few; d_gene: TRBD1; CDR3nt: TGCAGCTCCCTTGGGAGACAGGGGAGCGGGACCCAGTACTTC; CDR3aa: CSSLGRQGSGTQYF
v_gene: TRBV29-1; j_gene: TRBJ2-7; abundance: .; d_gene: .; CDR3nt: TGCAGCGTTGCTTCGGGGGGCCAGTACGAGCAGTACTTC; CDR3aa: CSVASGGQYEQYF
v_gene: TRBV5-4; j_gene: TRBJ2-1; abundance: few; d_gene: TRBD2; CDR3nt: TGTGCCAGCAGCTCCAAGCGGGGCTACGACAATGAGCAGTTCTTC; CDR3aa: CASSSKRGYDNEQFF
v_gene: TRBV10-3; j_gene: TRBJ2-7; abundance: .; d_gene: .; CDR3nt: TGTGCCATCGGAGTGGACTCCTACGAGCAGTACTTC; CDR3aa: CAIGVDSYEQYF
v_gene: TRBV6-1; j_gene: TRBJ1-5; abundance: .; d_gene: .; CDR3nt: TGTGCCAGCAGTGAACAGGTCAATCAGCCCCAGCATTTT; CDR3aa: CASSEQVNQPQHF
v_gene: TRBV5-1; j_gene: TRBJ2-3; abundance: .; d_gene: .; CDR3nt: TGCGCCAGCAGCTTGGGGAGGGCGGATACGCAGTATTTT; CDR3aa: CASSLGRADTQYF
v_gene: TRBV5-6; j_gene: TRBJ2-5; abundance: few; d_gene: TRBD2; CDR3nt: TGTGCCAGCAGCGGGTTAGCGGGAGCATGGGACCAAGAGACCCAGTACTTC; CDR3aa: CASSGLAGAWDQETQYF
v_gene: TRBV30; j_gene: TRBJ2-3; abundance: few; d_gene: TRBD1; CDR3nt: TGTGCCTGGACCCAGGACAGGGGCCGGGATACGCAGTATTTT; CDR3aa: CAWTQDRGRDTQYF
v_gene: TRBV6-6; j_gene: TRBJ2-7; abundance: .; d_gene: TRBD2; CDR3nt: TGTGCCAGCAGTTCGACTAGCGGGAGTTTCTACGAGCAGTACTTC; CDR3aa: CASSSTSGSFYEQYF
v_gene: TRBV15; j_gene: TRBJ2-1; abundance: few; d_gene: .; CDR3nt: TGTGCCACCAGCAGAGACTGGAGCAATGAGCAGTTCTTC; CDR3aa: CATSRDWSNEQFF
v_gene: TRBV5-4; j_gene: TRBJ1-6; abundance: few; d_gene: TRBD1; CDR3nt: TGTGCCAGCAGCCCTCGACAGGGAGATTCACCCCTCCACTTT; CDR3aa: CASSPRQGDSPLHF
v_gene: TRBV5-1; j_gene: TRBJ1-2; abundance: .; d_gene: .; CDR3nt: TGCGCCAGCAGCTTGAATGGGGAGGCTGGCTACACCTTC; CDR3aa: CASSLNGEAGYTF
v_gene: TRBV13; j_gene: TRBJ2-4; abundance: .; d_gene: TRBD2; CDR3nt: TGTGCCAGCAGTCTTCGACTAGCGGGAGGGCCGGGAGCCAAAAACATTCAGTACTTC; CDR3aa: CASSLRLAGGPGAKNIQYF
v_gene: TRBV9; j_gene: TRBJ1-1; abundance: few; d_gene: .; CDR3nt: TGTGCCAGCAGCCCGCACGTGGGGGGCACTGAAGCTTTCTTT; CDR3aa: CASSPHVGGTEAFF
v_gene: TRBV18; j_gene: TRBJ2-7; abundance: .; d_gene: .; CDR3nt: TGTGCCAGCTCCCCCTCGGGGGAGTTCGAGCAGTACTTC; CDR3aa: CASSPSGEFEQYF
v_gene: TRBV6-5; j_gene: TRBJ2-1; abundance: .; d_gene: TRBD2; CDR3nt: TGTGCCAGCAGTTACGCTCTAGCGGGAGGCCCAGGGGAGCAGTTCTTC; CDR3aa: CASSYALAGGPGEQFF
v_gene: TRBV30; j_gene: TRBJ1-5; abundance: few; d_gene: .; CDR3nt: TGTGCCTGGAGTATCACGGGAATTAATCAGCCCCAGCATTTT; CDR3aa: CAWSITGINQPQHF